This entry lists 10 T cell receptor beta chains sequenced from one sample in a study of vaccination and CD4 T cells after COVID-19. Their antigen targets remain unknown. An Oncomine TCR Beta short-read assay was used to sequence the DNA from cultured CD4+ T cells. TCRdb reprocessed the PCR reads with MiXCR, giving one entry per CDR3 protein. The profile shows roughly 9,900 distinct CDR3 sequences, roughly 28% of them singletons. This sample's treatment: approximately 9-day PBMC culture with coronavirus spike peptide pools or control peptides (ViraFEST assay). The sequenced sample consisted of CD4+ T cells from blood, cultured in vitro. Receptors originate from a human donor who had recovered from COVID-19.

This chain uses TRBV19 with TRBJ2-7; TRBD1 matches at 9 bases. The V and J ends lost 6 bases and 7 bases, in that order; junction bases with no gene match: 4. The CDR3 contains 12 residues. Germline V lookup: CDR1 LNHDA, CDR2 SQIVND (reference sequence). CDR3 sequence (DNA): TGTGCCAGTAGGGGACAGGGTCAAGAGCAGTACTTC. This codes for CASRGQGQEQYF.

This clonotype is judged medium-sized. The V and J genes are TRBV7-8 and TRBJ2-7, with 9 bases fitting TRBD1. The V gene end was trimmed by 5 bases and the J gene end by 2 bases; junction bases not matched to a gene: 4. The CDR3 is made up of 14 amino acids. Germline CDR1 reads SGHVS; CDR2 reads FQNEAQ. As DNA, the CDR3 is TGTGCCAGCAGCGGATGGACAGGGGCCTACGAGCAGTACTTC. It yields the protein CASSGWTGAYEQYF. Looking up the rest from reference TRBV7-8 and TRBJ2-7 gives the full variable domain: GAGVSQSPRYKVAKRGQDVALRCDPISGHVSLFWYQQALGQGPEFLTYFQNEAQLDKSGLPSDRFFAERPEGSVSTLKIQRTQQEDSAVYLCASSGWTGAYEQYFGPGTRLTVT.

This clonotype was seen only a few times. The chain carries TRBV28 and TRBJ2-7, with TRBD1 matching over 12 bases. Germline V CDR1 and CDR2: MDHEN, SYDVKM. Losses at the gene ends were 5 bases for V and 3 bases for J; bases not matched to a gene: 8. The CDR3 covers 16 residues. The CDR3 bases are TGTGCCAGCAGTCCTATGGGGACAGGGGGCCTCTACGAGCAGTACTTC. It codes for CASSPMGTGGLYEQYF.

This clonotype was picked up a small number of times. The chain carries TRBV19 and TRBJ1-2; D may be TRBD1 (5 bases). Per the germline V gene, CDR1 is LNHDA and CDR2 is SQIVND (reference sequence). The CDR3 totals 14 residues. Trimming left V 5 bases short and J 0 bases short, with 10 bases between. In DNA, the CDR3 is TGTGCCAGTAGTCGACAGAGAACTAACTATGGCTACACCTTC. Translating gives CASSRQRTNYGYTF. The complete variable domain, with remaining parts taken from reference TRBV19 and TRBJ1-2, reads DGGITQSPKYLFRKEGQNVTLSCEQNLNHDAMYWYRQDPGQGLRLIYYSQIVNDFQKGDIAEGYSVSREKKESFPLTVTSAQKNPTAFYLCASSRQRTNYGYTFGSGTRLTVV.

The chain has TRBV5-1 and TRBJ2-3, with D perhaps TRBD1 (5 bases). This CDR3 is built from 12 residues. In germline, CDR1 is SGHRS, CDR2 YFSETQ. V was cut by 1 base and J by 7 bases, with 7 bases left in between. CDR3 sequence: CASSLQGNTQYF. CDR3 bases: TGCGCCAGCAGCTTGCAGGGAAATACGCAGTATTTT.

This clonotype appeared a few times. This sequence joins TRBV20-1 and TRBJ2-1; D not certain. The CDR3 contains 15 residues. V lost 6 bases and J 5 bases, leaving 20 bases between the germline ends. The germline gives CDR1 DFQATT, CDR2 SNEGSKA (reference sequence). Here the CDR3 reads CSADTWITSDNEQFF. The CDR3 region has the DNA TGCAGTGCCGATACCTGGATTACCTCTGACAATGAGCAGTTCTTC.

This clonotype was seen a few times. The J gene is TRBJ2-7, the V gene TRBV6-2 or TRBV6-3; 12 nucleotides align to TRBD2. This CDR3 contains 14 residues. J gave up 8 bases and V 6 bases, and 8 bases lay outside the gene matches. Germline CDR1 MNHEY, CDR2 SVGEGT. The CDR3 spells CASSETSGSGKQYF. As DNA, the CDR3 is TGTGCCAGCAGCGAGACTAGCGGGAGTGGCAAGCAGTACTTC.

This clonotype is a singleton in its sample. The rearrangement uses TRBV5-1 and TRBJ2-1; D is possibly TRBD2 (5 bases). CDR1 and CDR2 from the germline V gene are SGHRS and YFSETQ. V lost 4 bases and J 8 bases, leaving 19 bases between the germline ends. The CDR3 runs to 15 residues. DNA of the CDR3: TGCGCCAGCAGCCATGTCATTCGTCTCGGGGATGAGCAGTTCTTC. Translation: CASSHVIRLGDEQFF. Complete variable domain (other parts from reference TRBV5-1 and TRBJ2-1): KAGVTQTPRYLIKTRGQQVTLSCSPISGHRSVSWYQQTPGQGLQFLFEYFSETQRNKGNFPGRFSGRQFSNSRSEMNVSTLELGDSALYLCASSHVIRLGDEQFFGPGTRLTVL.

This clonotype was counted a few times. V and J are TRBV20-1 and TRBJ1-5; D unresolved. Germline values: CDR1 DFQATT, CDR2 SNEGSKA (reference sequence). The CDR3 spans 13 residues. The V gene lost 3 bases and the J gene lost 3 bases, with 9 bases spanning the gap. The CDR3 spells CSASDDYNQPQHF. In DNA, the CDR3 is TGCAGTGCTAGTGACGACTACAATCAGCCCCAGCATTTT.

This clonotype was recorded a few times. This chain links TRBV2 with TRBJ1-5, with D unresolved. The CDR3 has 13 amino acids. Trimming shortened V by 6 bases and J by 9 bases, and 15 bases separated the two germline ends. Germline CDR1 SNHLY, CDR2 FYNNEI. The CDR3 coding sequence is TGTGCCAGCAGCGACGGGCCCAGTCGGCCCCAGCATTTT. Residues: CASSDGPSRPQHF. Full variable domain (remainder filled in from reference TRBV2 and TRBJ1-5): EPEVTQTPSHQVTQMGQEVILRCVPISNHLYFYWYRQILGQKVEFLVSFYNNEISEKSEIFDDQFSVERPDGSNFTLKIRSTKLEDSAMYFCASSDGPSRPQHFGDGTRLSIL.